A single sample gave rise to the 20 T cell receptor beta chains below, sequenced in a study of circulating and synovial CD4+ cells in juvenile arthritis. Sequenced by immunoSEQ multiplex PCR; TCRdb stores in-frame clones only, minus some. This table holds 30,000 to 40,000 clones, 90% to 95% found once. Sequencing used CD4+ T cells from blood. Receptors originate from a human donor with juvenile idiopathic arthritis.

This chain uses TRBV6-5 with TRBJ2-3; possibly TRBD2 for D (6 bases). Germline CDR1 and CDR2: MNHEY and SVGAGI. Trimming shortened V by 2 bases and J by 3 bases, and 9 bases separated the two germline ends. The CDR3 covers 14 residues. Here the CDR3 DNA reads TGTGCCAGCAGTTACGGGACTCTAACAGATACGCAGTATTTT. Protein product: CASSYGTLTDTQYF.

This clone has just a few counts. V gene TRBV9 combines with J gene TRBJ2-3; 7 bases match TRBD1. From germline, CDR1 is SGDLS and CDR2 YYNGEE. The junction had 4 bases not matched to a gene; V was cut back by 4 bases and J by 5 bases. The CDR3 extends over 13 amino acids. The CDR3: CASSIAGGDTQYF. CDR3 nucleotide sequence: TGTGCCAGCAGCATTGCAGGGGGAGATACGCAGTATTTT.

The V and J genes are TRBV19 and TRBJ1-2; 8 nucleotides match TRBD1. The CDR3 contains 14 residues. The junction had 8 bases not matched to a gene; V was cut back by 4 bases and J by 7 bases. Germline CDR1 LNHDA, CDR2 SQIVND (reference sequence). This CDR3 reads CASSNIGQGGGYTF. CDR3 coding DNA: TGTGCCAGTAGTAACATCGGACAGGGAGGTGGCTACACCTTC.

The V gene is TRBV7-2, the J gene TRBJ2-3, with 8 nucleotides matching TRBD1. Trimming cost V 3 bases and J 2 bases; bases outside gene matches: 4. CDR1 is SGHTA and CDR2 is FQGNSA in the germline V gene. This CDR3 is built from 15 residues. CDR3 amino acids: CASSFGTGPTDTQYF. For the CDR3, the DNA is TGTGCCAGCAGCTTCGGGACAGGACCCACAGATACGCAGTATTTT.

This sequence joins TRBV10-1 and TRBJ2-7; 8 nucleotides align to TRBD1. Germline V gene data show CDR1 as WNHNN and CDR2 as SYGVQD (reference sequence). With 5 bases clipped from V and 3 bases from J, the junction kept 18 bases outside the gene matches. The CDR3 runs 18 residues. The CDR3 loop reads CASSQIRPGQAFYYEQYF. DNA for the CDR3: TGCGCCAGCAGTCAAATCCGACCGGGACAGGCTTTTTACTACGAGCAGTACTTC.

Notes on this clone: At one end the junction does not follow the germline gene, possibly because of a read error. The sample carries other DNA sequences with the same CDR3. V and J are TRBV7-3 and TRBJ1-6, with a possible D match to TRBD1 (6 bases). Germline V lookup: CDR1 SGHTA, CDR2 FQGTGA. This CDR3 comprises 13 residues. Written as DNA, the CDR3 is TGTGCCAGCTTCCGGGACAACAATTCCCCCCTCCACTTT. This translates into CASFRDNNSPLHF. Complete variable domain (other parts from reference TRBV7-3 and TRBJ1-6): GAGVSQTPSNKVTEKGKYVELRCDPISGHTALYWYRQSLGQGPEFLIYFQGTGAADDSGLPNDRFFAVRPEGSVSTLKIQRTERGDSAVYLCASFRDNNSPLHFGNGTRLTVT.

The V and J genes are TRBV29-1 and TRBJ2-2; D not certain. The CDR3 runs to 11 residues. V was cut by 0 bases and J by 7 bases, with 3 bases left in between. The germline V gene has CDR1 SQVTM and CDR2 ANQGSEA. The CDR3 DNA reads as TGCAGCGTTGAAGATCTCGGGGAGCTGTTTTTT. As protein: CSVEDLGELFF.

The CDR3 here is CASSLAETTKTQYF. Here the CDR3 DNA reads TGTGCCAGCAGCTTAGCTGAGACTACGAAGACCCAGTACTTC. The V and J genes are TRBV7-9 and TRBJ2-5; D is perhaps TRBD2 (5 bases). The germline gives CDR1 SEHNR, CDR2 FQNEAQ (reference sequence). The CDR3 consists of 14 residues. V was trimmed by 0 bases and J by 6 bases, leaving 11 bases between them.

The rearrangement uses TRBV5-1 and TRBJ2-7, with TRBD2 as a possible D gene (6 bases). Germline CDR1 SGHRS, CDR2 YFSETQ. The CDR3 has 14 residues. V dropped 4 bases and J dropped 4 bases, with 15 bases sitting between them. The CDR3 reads CASSENLAKYEQYF. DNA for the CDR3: TGCGCCAGCAGCGAGAACCTAGCGAAGTACGAGCAGTACTTC.

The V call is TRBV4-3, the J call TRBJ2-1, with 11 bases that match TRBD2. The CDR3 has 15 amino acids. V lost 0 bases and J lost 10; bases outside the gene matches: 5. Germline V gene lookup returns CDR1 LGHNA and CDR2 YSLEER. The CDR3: CASSQDLAGGGEQFF. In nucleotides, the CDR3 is TGCGCCAGCAGCCAAGATCTAGCGGGAGGAGGCGAGCAGTTCTTC.

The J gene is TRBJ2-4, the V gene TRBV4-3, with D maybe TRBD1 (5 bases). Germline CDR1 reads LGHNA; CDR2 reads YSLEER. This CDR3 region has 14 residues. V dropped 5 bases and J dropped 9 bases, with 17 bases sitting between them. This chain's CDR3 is CASSDEQASSIQYF. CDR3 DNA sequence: TGCGCCAGCAGCGATGAACAGGCCAGTAGCATTCAGTACTTC.

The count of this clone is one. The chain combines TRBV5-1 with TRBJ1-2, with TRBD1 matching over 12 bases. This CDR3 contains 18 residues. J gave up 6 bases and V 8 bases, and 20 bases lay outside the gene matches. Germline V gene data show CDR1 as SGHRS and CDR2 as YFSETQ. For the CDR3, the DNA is TGCGCCAGTTCGTTAGCCGGGACAGGGGGCAGTGGGCTGCATGGCTACACCTTC. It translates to CASSLAGTGGSGLHGYTF.

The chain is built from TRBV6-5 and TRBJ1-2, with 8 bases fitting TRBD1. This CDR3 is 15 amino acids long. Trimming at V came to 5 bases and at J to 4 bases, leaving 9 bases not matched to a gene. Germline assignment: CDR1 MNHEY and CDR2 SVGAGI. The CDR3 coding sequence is TGTGCCAGCAGTGCCGTGGCAGGGGGCGGCTATGGCTACACCTTC. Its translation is CASSAVAGGGYGYTF.

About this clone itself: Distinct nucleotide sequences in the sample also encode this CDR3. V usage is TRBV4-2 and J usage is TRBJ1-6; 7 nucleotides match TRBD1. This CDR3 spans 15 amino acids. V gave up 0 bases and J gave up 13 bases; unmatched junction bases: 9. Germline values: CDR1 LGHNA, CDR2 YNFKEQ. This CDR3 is CASSQDGRGESPLHF. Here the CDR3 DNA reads TGTGCCAGCAGCCAAGATGGCAGGGGGGAATCCCCCCTCCACTTT.

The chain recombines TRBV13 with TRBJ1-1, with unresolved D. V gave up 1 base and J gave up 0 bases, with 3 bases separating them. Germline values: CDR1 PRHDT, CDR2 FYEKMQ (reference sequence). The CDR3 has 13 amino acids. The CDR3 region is CASSLVMNTEAFF. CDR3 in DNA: TGTGCCAGCAGCTTAGTCATGAACACTGAAGCTTTCTTT.

DNA of the CDR3: TGTGCCAGCCCGGGACAGAACTATGGCTACACCTTC. Its protein product is CASPGQNYGYTF. The rearrangement joins TRBV6-5 to TRBJ1-2, with 7 bases that match TRBD1. Losses at the gene ends were 8 bases for V and 2 bases for J; bases not matched to a gene: 2. The germline V gene encodes CDR1 MNHEY and CDR2 SVGAGI. This CDR3 comprises 12 residues.

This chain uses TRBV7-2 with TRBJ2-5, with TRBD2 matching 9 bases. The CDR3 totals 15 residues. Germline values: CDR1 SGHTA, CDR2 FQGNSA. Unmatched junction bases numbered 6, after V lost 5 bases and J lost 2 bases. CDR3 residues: CASSTLAGLQETQYF. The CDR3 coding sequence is TGTGCCAGCAGCACACTAGCGGGCCTACAAGAGACCCAGTACTTC.

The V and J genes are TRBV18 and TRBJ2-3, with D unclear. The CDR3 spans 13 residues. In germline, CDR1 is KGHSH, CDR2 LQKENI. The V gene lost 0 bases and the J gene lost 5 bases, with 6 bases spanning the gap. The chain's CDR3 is CASSPPGRDTQYF. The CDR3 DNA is TGTGCCAGCTCACCACCGGGCAGAGATACGCAGTATTTT.

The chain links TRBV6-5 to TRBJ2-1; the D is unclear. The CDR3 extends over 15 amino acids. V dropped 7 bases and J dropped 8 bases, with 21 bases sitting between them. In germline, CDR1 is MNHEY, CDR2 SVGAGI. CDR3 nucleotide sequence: TGTGCCAGCACCCCTACTCTAGGATCCAGTGATGAGCAGTTCTTC. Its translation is CASTPTLGSSDEQFF.

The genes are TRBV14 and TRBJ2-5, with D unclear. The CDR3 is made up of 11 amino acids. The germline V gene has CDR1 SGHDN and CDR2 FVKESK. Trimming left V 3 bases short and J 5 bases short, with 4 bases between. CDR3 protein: CASSHSETQYF. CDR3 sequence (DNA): TGTGCCAGCAGCCATTCGGAGACCCAGTACTTC.